One sample yielded the 20 T cell receptor beta chains listed below, sequenced in a study of OX40 agonist ivuxolimab in advanced cancers. The repertoire was sequenced with immunoSEQ multiplex PCR; TCRdb's copy has only in-frame clones and lacks some. The profile covers tens of thousands of clones, with 75% to 90% appearing a single time and 0.3% to 0.45% taken by the ten largest. The sequencing used CD4+ or CD8+ T cells sorted from blood, collected in a trial of the OX40 agonist ivuxolimab. The receptors were sampled from an adult with an advanced solid tumor such as melanoma, head and neck, liver or kidney cancer.

The genes are TRBV4-3 and TRBJ2-3, with D unresolved. With 1 base removed from V and 1 base from J, the gap between germline ends came to 15 bases. The CDR3 consists of 17 residues. Germline assignment: CDR1 LGHNA and CDR2 YSLEER. CDR3 in amino acids: CASSQGDPPRGTDTQYF. DNA for the CDR3: TGCGCCAGCAGCCAAGGAGACCCCCCTAGGGGCACAGATACGCAGTATTTT.

This clone was recorded only once. The chain recombines TRBV9 with TRBJ1-4, with TRBD1 matching 10 bases. The CDR3 sequence is 14 residues long. Per germline, CDR1 SGDLS and CDR2 YYNGEE. After removal of 4 bases from V and 6 bases from J, the junction contained 3 bases not matched to a gene. CDR3 nucleotide sequence: TGTGCCAGCAGCCAGACAGGGGGCGATGAAAAACTGTTTTTT. Its protein is CASSQTGGDEKLFF.

This chain connects TRBV2 to TRBJ1-1; D is uncertain. The ends were cut back, 4 bases at V and 0 bases at J, with 6 bases in the middle. CDR1 is SNHLY, CDR2 FYNNEI, per germline. This CDR3 spans 13 amino acids. The CDR3 loop is CASSADLNTEAFF. CDR3 DNA sequence: TGTGCCAGCAGTGCAGACTTGAACACTGAAGCTTTCTTT.

The CDR3 DNA reads as TGTGCCAGCAGCGTAGACAGCGCCAACTCTGGAAACACCATATATTTT. This encodes CASSVDSANSGNTIYF. The rearrangement uses TRBV9 and TRBJ1-3; D gene ambiguous. V lost 0 bases and J 0 bases, leaving 10 bases between the germline ends. From germline, CDR1 is SGDLS and CDR2 YYNGEE. The CDR3 extends over 16 amino acids.

The chain employs TRBV9 and TRBJ1-2; 8 bases line up with TRBD1. The CDR3 sequence is 17 residues long. The germline gives CDR1 SGDLS, CDR2 YYNGEE. Trimming at V came to 3 bases and at J to 0 bases, leaving 10 bases not matched to a gene. The CDR3 DNA reads as TGTGCCAGCAGCGCCGACAGGGGACACAGGACTAACTATGGCTACACCTTC. It codes for CASSADRGHRTNYGYTF.

The rearrangement joins TRBV5-1 to TRBJ1-2; 7 bases map to TRBD1. CDR3 length equals 14 residues. CDR1 and CDR2 from the germline V gene are SGHRS and YFSETQ. Trimming removed 3 bases from V and 8 bases from J; junction bases left unmatched: 10. Here the CDR3 reads CASSSPDRLGGYTF. The CDR3 bases are TGCGCCAGCAGCTCCCCGGACAGGCTCGGCGGCTACACCTTC.

This chain connects TRBV10-3 to TRBJ2-7, with a tentative D call TRBD1 (6 bases). Trimming shortened V by 3 bases and J by 0 bases, and 12 bases separated the two germline ends. The CDR3 covers 15 residues. CDR1 and CDR2 (germline): ENHRY, SYGVKD. The CDR3 here is CAISERDTISYEQYF. The CDR3 DNA is TGTGCCATCAGTGAAAGGGACACCATCTCCTACGAGCAGTACTTC.

This chain joins TRBV29-1 and TRBJ2-7; 7 bases align to TRBD1. Germline assignment: CDR1 SQVTM and CDR2 ANQGSEA. This CDR3 is built from 13 residues. The J segment lost 6 bases and the V segment lost 0 bases, leaving 5 bases of the junction unmatched. The CDR3 loop reads CSVEDKGQLEQYF. The CDR3 region has the DNA TGCAGCGTTGAAGACAAGGGACAGCTCGAGCAGTACTTC.

The chain is built from TRBV5-1 and TRBJ2-5, with TRBD2 matching over 11 bases. The CDR3 has 15 residues. Germline V CDR1 and CDR2: SGHRS, YFSETQ. V shed 2 bases and J 4 bases; nucleotides not matched to a gene: 4. Written as DNA, the CDR3 is TGCGCCAGCAGCTTACTAGCGGGAGAGGGAGAGACCCAGTACTTC. Residues: CASSLLAGEGETQYF.

The chain links TRBV5-1 to TRBJ1-1; D not resolved. Germline V gene sequence: CDR1 SGHRS, CDR2 YFSETQ. V lost 3 bases to trimming and J lost 2 bases, with 17 bases between them. There are 16 residues in the CDR3. CDR3 protein: CASSSERRALNTEAFF. CDR3 bases: TGCGCCAGCAGCTCGGAGAGAAGGGCCCTTAACACTGAAGCTTTCTTT.

J is TRBJ1-5 and V is TRBV19; TRBD1 agrees at 8 bases. V was pared by 1 base and J by 5 bases, with 4 bases of the junction left unmatched. Looked up from germline, CDR1 is LNHDA and CDR2 is SQIVND (reference sequence). The CDR3 is 15 amino acids. CDR3 coding DNA: TGTGCCAGTAGTATAGGCGGACAGGGCTATCAGCCCCAGCATTTT. As protein: CASSIGGQGYQPQHF.

The J gene is TRBJ1-1, the V gene TRBV20-1, with D uncertain. This CDR3 is built from 11 residues. Germline lookup yields CDR1 DFQATT and CDR2 SNEGSKA (reference sequence). Deletions cut 4 bases from V and 0 bases from J, with 3 bases between. CDR3 in DNA: TGCAGTGCTAAGATGAACACTGAAGCTTTCTTT. Translation: CSAKMNTEAFF.

The chain is built from TRBV9 and TRBJ2-4; 8 bases are shared with TRBD2. Germline CDR1 and CDR2: SGDLS and YYNGEE. Trimming took 4 bases from V and 6 from J; bases not matched to a gene: 3. This CDR3 has 13 amino acids. The CDR3 here is CASSTGLGNIQYF. CDR3 DNA: TGTGCCAGCAGCACGGGACTAGGAAACATTCAGTACTTC.

This clone came up once. This rearrangement joins TRBV27 to TRBJ2-1; tentative D call: TRBD2 (5 bases). The CDR3 runs to 16 residues. With 3 bases removed from V and 5 bases from J, the gap between germline ends came to 17 bases. Germline values: CDR1 MNHEY, CDR2 SMNVEV (reference sequence). CDR3 amino acids: CASSFGPMAGNNEQFF. Here the CDR3 DNA reads TGTGCCAGCAGTTTTGGCCCAATGGCGGGCAACAATGAGCAGTTCTTC.

This clone has a handful of counts. The chain employs TRBV21-1 and TRBJ1-3. TRBV21-1 is assigned pseudogene status. The CDR3 contains 17 residues. CDR3 protein: CASSKGVRGLTGNTIYF. The CDR3 region has the DNA TGTGCCAGCAGCAAAGGGGTCAGGGGACTAACTGGAAACACCATATATTTT.

The genes are TRBV6-1 and TRBJ2-3, with D unclear. Germline CDR1 reads MNHNS; CDR2 reads SASEGT. Trimming took 5 bases from V and 8 from J, leaving 11 bases between them. The CDR3 loop spans 12 amino acids. In nucleotides, the CDR3 is TGTGCCAGCAGTTCCGACGCAGGTACGCAGTATTTT. Translation gives CASSSDAGTQYF.

The V and J genes are TRBV7-6 and TRBJ1-4, with D possibly matching TRBD1 (5 bases). Trimming took off 4 bases at V and 8 bases at J, with 17 bases between the two ends. CDR1 SGHVS and CDR2 FNYEAQ come from the germline V gene. This CDR3 region has 15 residues. The CDR3 DNA is TGTGCCAGCAGCTACTCCAGGGAAGAGAGGGAAAAACTGTTTTTT. Amino acids: CASSYSREEREKLFF.

J is TRBJ2-2 and V is TRBV28; 8 nucleotides line up with TRBD1. The CDR3 runs to 19 residues. V trimming: 9 bases; J trimming: 5 bases; junction bases outside the gene matches: 23. Germline lookup yields CDR1 MDHEN and CDR2 SYDVKM. The CDR3 bases are TGTGCCAGTGAACCCACCCTCGGGACAGGCCCCCGTTGGACCGGGGAGCTGTTTTTT. Amino acids: CASEPTLGTGPRWTGELFF.

This sequence joins TRBV2 and TRBJ1-5, with D perhaps matching TRBD1 (5 bases). Deletions cut 2 bases from V and 2 bases from J, with 13 bases between. This CDR3 region has 16 residues. Germline CDR1 reads SNHLY; CDR2 reads FYNNEI. The DNA for the CDR3 is TGTGCCAGCAGTGAATCCCAGGGCCTGGGCAATCAGCCCCAGCATTTT. It yields the protein CASSESQGLGNQPQHF.

The chain combines TRBV7-9 with TRBJ2-1; weak D call: TRBD2 (5 bases). Germline V CDR1 and CDR2: SEHNR, FQNEAQ (reference sequence). CDR3 length: 15 residues. Trimming removed 6 bases from V and 4 bases from J, with 16 bases in between. This CDR3 is CASRVRDGSYNEQFF. In DNA, the CDR3 is TGTGCCAGCAGAGTACGGGATGGTTCGTACAATGAGCAGTTCTTC.